A single sample is the source of the 27 T cell receptor beta chains below, sequenced in a study of vaccination and CD4 T cells after COVID-19. Treatment defined: roughly nine-day PBMC culture with coronavirus spike peptide pools or control peptides (ViraFEST assay). The Oncomine TCR Beta short-read assay was what sequenced the DNA obtained from cultured CD4+ T cells. From the PCR reads, TCRdb called clonotypes with MiXCR, one entry per CDR3 protein. The table lists around 9,700 distinct CDR3 sequences, about 25% of them singletons. No antigens are known for them. The source material was CD4+ T cells from blood, cultured in vitro, sampled after SARS-CoV-2 vaccination. Source of these receptors: a human donor who had recovered from COVID-19.

V is TRBV24-1 and J is TRBJ2-2; D ambiguous. The V end was cut by 8 bases, the J end by 4 bases, with 7 bases between. The germline V gene has CDR1 KGHDR and CDR2 SFDVKD. The CDR3 runs 12 residues. The CDR3 is CATKTATGELFF. The CDR3 region has the DNA TGTGCCACCAAGACGGCCACCGGGGAGCTGTTTTTT.

This sequence joins TRBV28 and TRBJ2-1; 7 positions agree with TRBD2. Germline-derived CDR1 and CDR2 are MDHEN and SYDVKM. The CDR3 spans 13 residues. Trimming took 10 bases from V and 7 from J; bases not matched to a gene: 10. The CDR3 spells CATLSGGGNEQFF. The CDR3 coding sequence is TGTGCCACCCTGTCGGGGGGTGGGAATGAGCAGTTCTTC. The whole variable domain, filled in from reference TRBV28 and TRBJ2-1, reads DVKVTQSSRYLVKRTGEKVFLECVQDMDHENMFWYRQDPGLGLRLIYFSYDVKMKEKGDIPEGYSVSREKKERFSLILESASTNQTSMYLCATLSGGGNEQFFGPGTRLTVL.

The chain couples TRBV7-2 to TRBJ2-1; 8 bases align to TRBD2. The CDR3 is 16 amino acids. J lost 4 bases, V lost 5 bases, and 10 bases had no gene match. In germline, CDR1 is SGHTA, CDR2 FQGNSA. CDR3 bases: TGTGCCAGCAGCACCACAGGACTAGCAGCTTACAATGAGCAGTTCTTC. Its protein is CASSTTGLAAYNEQFF.

The chain joins TRBV19 to TRBJ2-7, with D unresolved. The CDR3 totals 15 residues. V lost 4 bases to trimming and J lost 0 bases, with 13 bases between them. Looked up from germline, CDR1 is LNHDA and CDR2 is SQIVND (reference sequence). Here the CDR3 DNA reads TGTGCCAGTAGTAAGAGCAGCCTACCCTCCTACGAGCAGTACTTC. This encodes CASSKSSLPSYEQYF. The full variable domain, with the rest looked up from reference TRBV19 and TRBJ2-7, is DGGITQSPKYLFRKEGQNVTLSCEQNLNHDAMYWYRQDPGQGLRLIYYSQIVNDFQKGDIAEGYSVSREKKESFPLTVTSAQKNPTAFYLCASSKSSLPSYEQYFGPGTRLTVT.

By share of the sample, this clonotype is medium-sized (0.01 to 0.1%). The V call is TRBV6-1, the J call TRBJ1-5; no definite D call. The ends were cut back, 7 bases at V and 0 bases at J, with 7 bases in the middle. CDR3 size: 13 residues. CDR1 and CDR2 (germline): MNHNS, SASEGT. CDR3 sequence reads: CASNRYSNQPQHF. CDR3 coding DNA: TGTGCCAGCAACAGATATAGCAATCAGCCCCAGCATTTT.

This clonotype showed up just a few times. V is TRBV6-5 and J is TRBJ1-1; D may be TRBD1 (6 bases). Germline V gene sequence: CDR1 MNHEY, CDR2 SVGAGI. Trimming removed 2 bases from V and 4 bases from J, with 17 bases in between. This CDR3 has 16 amino acids. CDR3 sequence: CASSYRGGLRGTEAFF. In nucleotides, the CDR3 is TGTGCCAGCAGTTACCGGGGGGGCCTCCGAGGCACTGAAGCTTTCTTT.

The chain recombines TRBV5-1 with TRBJ1-2; no reliable D call. This CDR3 is 14 amino acids long. Germline CDR1 and CDR2: SGHRS and YFSETQ. The ends were cut back, 6 bases at V and 5 bases at J, with 17 bases in the middle. DNA of the CDR3: TGCGCCAGCACAAGGGCCCCCGGTGGGTATGGCTACACCTTC. It yields the protein CASTRAPGGYGYTF.

This clonotype occurred a few times. The rearrangement uses TRBV6-1 and TRBJ2-7; 12 nucleotides match TRBD2. The trim removed 1 base at V and 4 bases at J, leaving 2 bases unmatched. This CDR3 contains 15 residues. Germline V gene lookup returns CDR1 MNHNS and CDR2 SASEGT. This CDR3 reads CASSEETSGSYEQYF. Here the CDR3 DNA reads TGTGCCAGCAGTGAAGAGACTAGCGGGAGTTACGAGCAGTACTTC.

The chain uses TRBV10-3 and TRBJ2-3; TRBD2 matches at 7 bases. Per germline, CDR1 ENHRY and CDR2 SYGVKD. The CDR3 covers 13 residues. V lost 11 bases to trimming and J lost 5 bases; unmatched junction nucleotides: 10. The CDR3 loop reads CALSGGSLDTQYF. In DNA, the CDR3 is TGTGCCTTGAGTGGCGGGAGTCTAGATACGCAGTATTTT.

V is TRBV6-1 and J is TRBJ2-5, with 9 bases matching TRBD2. Trimming at V came to 6 bases and at J to 0 bases, leaving 17 bases not matched to a gene. The CDR3 length is 19 residues. Germline assignment: CDR1 MNHNS and CDR2 SASEGT. The CDR3 DNA is TGTGCCAGCAGCCCAACCGCGCGCCTAGCGGGGAGAAACCAAGAGACCCAGTACTTC. Amino acids: CASSPTARLAGRNQETQYF.

This clonotype was recorded a few times. The J gene is TRBJ2-7, the V gene TRBV6-1, with D tentatively TRBD1 (6 bases). Germline CDR1 and CDR2: MNHNS and SASEGT. This CDR3 contains 15 residues. Trimming took off 6 bases at V and 1 base at J, with 16 bases between the two ends. The CDR3 spells CASSSPPTGSYEQYF. DNA of the CDR3: TGTGCCAGCAGCTCGCCACCCACAGGGTCCTACGAGCAGTACTTC.

This clonotype was detected only a few times. The chain couples TRBV11-3 to TRBJ2-5; no definite D call. This CDR3 has 11 residues. Per the germline V gene, CDR1 is SGHNT and CDR2 is YENEEA. Trimming pared 4 bases from V and 5 bases from J, leaving 5 bases between. The CDR3 sequence: CASSWLETQYF. In DNA form, the CDR3 reads TGTGCCAGCAGCTGGCTGGAGACCCAGTACTTC.

V usage is TRBV28 and J usage is TRBJ2-7; the D is unclear. V was pared by 4 bases and J by 1 base, with 14 bases between. CDR1 is MDHEN, CDR2 SYDVKM, per germline. This CDR3 spans 15 amino acids. CDR3 in amino acids: CASSSGEQWSYEQYF. CDR3 coding DNA: TGTGCCAGCAGTTCGGGCGAGCAGTGGTCCTACGAGCAGTACTTC. Together with reference TRBV28 and TRBJ2-7, the CDR3 gives the full variable domain: DVKVTQSSRYLVKRTGEKVFLECVQDMDHENMFWYRQDPGLGLRLIYFSYDVKMKEKGDIPEGYSVSREKKERFSLILESASTNQTSMYLCASSSGEQWSYEQYFGPGTRLTVT.

In its sample, this clonotype ranks as medium-sized. The chain links TRBV7-9 to TRBJ2-5; TRBD1 matches 8 bases. The CDR3 contains 13 residues. CDR1 and CDR2 from the germline V gene are SEHNR and FQNEAQ (reference sequence). The trim removed 4 bases at V and 4 bases at J, leaving 2 bases unmatched. The CDR3 loop is CASSSRGPETQYF. The CDR3 DNA reads TGTGCCAGCAGCTCCAGGGGGCCAGAGACCCAGTACTTC.

The chain links TRBV15 to TRBJ2-5; the D call may be TRBD1 or TRBD2 (6 bases each). Germline V gene lookup returns CDR1 LNHNV and CDR2 YYDKDF (reference sequence). This CDR3 comprises 17 residues. V gave up 1 base and J gave up 5 bases, with 20 bases separating them. The CDR3 is CATSRVNKGRRGETQYF. Here the CDR3 DNA reads TGTGCCACCAGCAGAGTAAACAAGGGGCGGAGGGGGGAGACCCAGTACTTC.

The chain employs TRBV19 and TRBJ1-5, with D possibly matching TRBD1 (6 bases). CDR1 is LNHDA and CDR2 is SQIVND in the germline V gene (reference sequence). Trimming took 4 bases from V and 7 from J, leaving 23 bases between them. The CDR3 spans 17 residues. CDR3 sequence reads: CASSTWTQGLLLQPQHF. In DNA, the CDR3 is TGTGCCAGTAGTACCTGGACACAGGGTTTATTATTGCAGCCCCAGCATTTT.

This clonotype was counted a few times. The rearrangement links TRBV28 to TRBJ2-7; TRBD1 matches 9 bases. The germline V gene encodes CDR1 MDHEN and CDR2 SYDVKM. This CDR3 region has 14 residues. V gave up 6 bases and J gave up 2 bases; unmatched junction bases: 5. CDR3: CASRATGGPYEQYF. The CDR3 bases are TGTGCCAGCAGAGCTACAGGGGGCCCCTACGAGCAGTACTTC.

This rearrangement joins TRBV18 to TRBJ1-5; 7 bases match TRBD1. V shed 5 bases and J 3 bases; nucleotides not matched to a gene: 7. CDR1 KGHSH and CDR2 LQKENI come from the germline V gene. The CDR3 extends over 15 amino acids. DNA for the CDR3: TGTGCCAGCTCAACAGGGGCGACCTCCAATCAGCCCCAGCATTTT. Protein sequence: CASSTGATSNQPQHF.

The J gene is TRBJ2-3, the V gene TRBV10-3; TRBD2 aligns across 14 bases. Trimming cost V 4 bases and J 2 bases; bases outside gene matches: 2. CDR3 size: 16 residues. The V gene's germline CDR1 is ENHRY and CDR2 SYGVKD. CDR3 in amino acids: CAISGTSGRSTDTQYF. CDR3 DNA sequence: TGTGCCATCAGTGGGACTAGCGGGAGGTCCACAGATACGCAGTATTTT.

This clonotype rates as hyperexpanded. The chain uses TRBV20-1 and TRBJ2-7, with 11 bases aligning to TRBD1. The CDR3 covers 14 residues. V lost 0 bases, J lost 4 bases, and 2 bases stayed unmatched. Looked up from germline, CDR1 is DFQATT and CDR2 is SNEGSKA (reference sequence). CDR3 amino acids: CSAREGTGGYEQYF. CDR3 nucleotides: TGCAGTGCTAGAGAGGGGACAGGGGGATACGAGCAGTACTTC.

In regard to this clonotype: Since no conserved phenylalanine or tryptophan closes the CDR3, a read error is the likely cause. The rearrangement joins TRBV19 to TRBJ2-5; D uncertain. V lost 1 base and J 2 bases, leaving 5 bases between the germline ends. This CDR3 comprises 13 residues. Germline V gives CDR1 LNHDA, CDR2 SQIVND (reference sequence). The CDR3 loop is CASSIGQQETQYL. The CDR3 bases are TGTGCCAGTAGTATAGGACAACAAGAGACCCAGTACTTG.

The genes are TRBV11-2 and TRBJ1-1, with a tentative D call TRBD1 (5 bases). This CDR3 comprises 15 residues. V was cut by 7 bases and J by 5 bases, with 20 bases left in between. Per the germline V gene, CDR1 is SGHAT and CDR2 is FQNNGV. The CDR3 DNA is TGTGCCAGCACCGGTATGGCTATGTGGGGGACTGAAGCTTTCTTT. Its translation: CASTGMAMWGTEAFF.

This clonotype rates as large (0.1 to 1%). The chain joins TRBV27 to TRBJ1-6, with D possibly matching TRBD1 (6 bases). V lost 7 bases, J lost 10 bases, and 26 bases lay in between. This CDR3 contains 17 residues. Germline CDR1 is MNHEY and CDR2 is SMNVEV (reference sequence). The CDR3 sequence: CASTPRGRGRRGSPLHF. The CDR3 DNA is TGTGCCAGCACTCCAAGGGGCAGGGGACGCCGGGGATCACCCCTCCACTTT.

The chain uses TRBV6-5 and TRBJ2-1, with D perhaps TRBD1 or TRBD2 (5 bases each). Trimming took 4 bases from V and 4 from J, leaving 14 bases between them. Looked up from germline, CDR1 is MNHEY and CDR2 is SVGAGI. The CDR3 extends over 15 amino acids. CDR3 residues: CASSSLSGPYNEQFF. The DNA of the CDR3 is TGTGCCAGCAGTTCCCTCTCGGGGCCTTACAATGAGCAGTTCTTC.

The chain links TRBV20-1 to TRBJ2-1; 13 bases are shared with TRBD2. The CDR3 covers 15 residues. Germline V gene lookup returns CDR1 DFQATT and CDR2 SNEGSKA (reference sequence). V dropped 6 bases and J dropped 8; count of bases not matched to a gene: 10. CDR3 nucleotides: TGCAGTGCCGGACTAGCGGGGGACGCTAGGGATGAGCAGTTCTTC. Its protein is CSAGLAGDARDEQFF.

This clonotype was seen a few times. The V gene is TRBV7-6, the J gene TRBJ2-1, with D tentatively TRBD1 (5 bases). The CDR3 has 14 amino acids. The V gene's germline CDR1 is SGHVS and CDR2 FNYEAQ. V dropped 1 base and J dropped 7 bases, with 11 bases sitting between them. The CDR3, as DNA: TGTGCCAGCAGCTTAGGGGCGACAGCTAATGAGCAGTTCTTC. This gives the protein CASSLGATANEQFF. The full variable domain, rest sourced from reference TRBV7-6 and TRBJ2-1, is GAGVSQSPRYKVTKRGQDVALRCDPISGHVSLYWYRQALGQGPEFLTYFNYEAQQDKSGLPNDRFSAERPEGSISTLTIQRTEQRDSAMYRCASSLGATANEQFFGPGTRLTVL.

The chain joins TRBV5-6 to TRBJ1-1; D is uncertain. Germline CDR1 and CDR2: SGHDT and YYEEEE. V was trimmed by 4 bases and J by 4 bases, leaving 14 bases between them. The CDR3 loop spans 14 amino acids. The CDR3 nucleotides read TGTGCCAGCAGCCCCGGGTTGGGCGGCACTGAAGCTTTCTTT. It specifies CASSPGLGGTEAFF.